This TCR beta chain was identified during a study of identical twins. V dropped 5 bases and J dropped 5; count of bases not matched to a gene: 7. CDR3 size: 14 residues. Germline lookup yields CDR1 SEHNR and CDR2 FQNEAQ (reference sequence). TCRdb re-derived calls from the 5' RACE reads in MiXCR, one entry per CDR3 protein. The sample shows 750,000 to 950,000 distinct CDR3 sequences, 9% to 15% of them seen only once. Separately, the same data were catalogued under a study of yellow fever vaccine responses in identical twins.

Sequencing was performed on PBMCs. The source of this sequence is a woman under 30 in good health. V gene TRBV7-9 combines with J gene TRBJ2-5; TRBD2 aligns across 8 bases. DNA for the CDR3: TGTGCCAGCAGCCTTGTAGCGGGAATGGAGACCCAGTACTTC. Amino acid sequence: CASSLVAGMETQYF.